The clone carrying this TCR beta chain has a handful of counts. Its antigen remains unknown. This sample was taken from a study of cytomegalovirus exposure and HLA in healthy donors. General study findings and limits: In a later analysis, donors in an Asian-associated ancestry cluster reportedly had fewer N-insertions in productive TCRs than the cohort mean. Across donors, most TCRs were seen rarely, yet some public ones were widespread.

The study ran its PCR with 60 Vbeta and 13 Jbeta primers. Only in-frame clones appear in the TCRdb table, and some are missing; sequencing was by immunoSEQ multiplex PCR. Of 85,000 to 100,000 clones listed, approximately 70% are singletons. The germline V gene encodes CDR1 SNHLY and CDR2 FYNNEI. CDR3 size: 14 residues. The junction had 6 bases not matched to a gene; V was cut back by 4 bases and J by 9 bases. The rearrangement uses TRBV2 and TRBJ2-2; 9 bases match TRBD2. Sequencing was carried out using PBMCs. This receptor was taken from a man aged 50-60 years in good health and CMV-seronegative. The CDR3 region has the DNA TGTGCCAGCAGTGGCAGACTAGCGGCTCGGGAGCTGTTTTTT. This codes for CASSGRLAARELFF. Variable domain in full (rest from reference TRBV2 and TRBJ2-2): EPEVTQTPSHQVTQMGQEVILRCVPISNHLYFYWYRQILGQKVEFLVSFYNNEISEKSEIFDDQFSVERPDGSNFTLKIRSTKLEDSAMYFCASSGRLAARELFFGEGSRLTVL.